The following is a TCR beta chain sequence with its context. The data were produced by immunoSEQ multiplex PCR, yet TCRdb's version contains in-frame clones alone and is incomplete. The sample holds approximately 92,000 clones; approximately 93% are singletons and the top ten take almost 1%. These data come from a study of T cell changes during pregnancy in multiple sclerosis. Germline lookup yields CDR1 SGHTA and CDR2 FQGNSA. Unmatched junction bases numbered 4, after V lost 6 bases and J lost 2 bases. The CDR3 contains 15 residues. This TCR was sampled from a female donor with multiple sclerosis, enrolled in a pregnancy study. The sequencing used peripheral blood, collected after pregnancy. The chain joins TRBV7-2 to TRBJ1-2, with 12 bases that match TRBD1. CDR3 in amino acids: CASRRDRGRNYGYTF. CDR3 in DNA: TGTGCCAGCAGGCGGGACAGGGGGCGCAACTATGGCTACACCTTC.